This TCR beta chain was recovered during a study of OX40 agonist ivuxolimab in advanced cancers. About the research overall: Previous treatment with anti-PD-1, anti-PD-L1 or anti-CTLA-4 therapy was allowed; about 37% had received some. Study conclusions and caveats: CD4+ and CD8+ T cells in blood underwent clonal expansion by week 6 at 0.1 to 3.0 mg/kg.

Sequenced by immunoSEQ multiplex PCR; TCRdb stores in-frame clones only, minus some. The table has approximately 91,000 clones, about 86% seen once. CDR1 and CDR2 from the germline V gene are LGHNT and FRNRAP. Trimming cost V 5 bases and J 9 bases, with 14 bases left between them. This CDR3 has 13 amino acids. As for this clone: Its antigen is undetermined.

This TCR derives from an adult with an advanced solid tumor such as melanoma, head and neck, liver or kidney cancer. The input for sequencing was CD4+ or CD8+ T cells sorted from blood, taken in a trial of the OX40 agonist ivuxolimab. The genes are TRBV12-5 and TRBJ2-1, with TRBD1 as a possible D gene (5 bases). CDR3 bases: TGTGCTAGTGGTCTGAACCAGGGCGGTGAGCAGTTCTTC. Translated, it gives CASGLNQGGEQFF.